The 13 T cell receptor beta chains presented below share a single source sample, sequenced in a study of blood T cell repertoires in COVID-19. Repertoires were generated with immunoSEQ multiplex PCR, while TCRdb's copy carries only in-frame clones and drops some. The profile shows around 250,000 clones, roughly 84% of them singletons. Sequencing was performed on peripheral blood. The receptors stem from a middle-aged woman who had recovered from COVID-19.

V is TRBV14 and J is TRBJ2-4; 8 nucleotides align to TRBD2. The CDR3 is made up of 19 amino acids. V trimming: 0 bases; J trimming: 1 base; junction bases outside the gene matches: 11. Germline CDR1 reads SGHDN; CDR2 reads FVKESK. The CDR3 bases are TGTGCCAGCAGCCAAGATCGAGGGAGCGGGGGTCTGGCCAAAAACATTCAGTACTTC. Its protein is CASSQDRGSGGLAKNIQYF. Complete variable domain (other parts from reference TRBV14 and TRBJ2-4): EAGVTQFPSHSVIEKGQTVTLRCDPISGHDNLYWYRRVMGKEIKFLLHFVKESKQDESGMPNNRFLAERTGGTYSTLKVQPAELEDSGVYFCASSQDRGSGGLAKNIQYFGAGTRLSVL.

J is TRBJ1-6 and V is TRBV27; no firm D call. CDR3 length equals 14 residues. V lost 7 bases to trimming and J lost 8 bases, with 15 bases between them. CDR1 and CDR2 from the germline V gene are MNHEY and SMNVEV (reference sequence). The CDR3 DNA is TGTGCCAGCACTTCCTTTGGTCGGGATTCACCCCTCCACTTT. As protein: CASTSFGRDSPLHF.

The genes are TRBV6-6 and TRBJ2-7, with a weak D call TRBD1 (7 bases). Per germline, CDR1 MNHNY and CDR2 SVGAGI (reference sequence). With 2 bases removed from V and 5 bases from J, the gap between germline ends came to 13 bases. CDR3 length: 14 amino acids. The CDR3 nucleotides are TGTGCCAGCAGTTACCGTGGCAGGGGGGACGAGCAGTACTTC. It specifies CASSYRGRGDEQYF.

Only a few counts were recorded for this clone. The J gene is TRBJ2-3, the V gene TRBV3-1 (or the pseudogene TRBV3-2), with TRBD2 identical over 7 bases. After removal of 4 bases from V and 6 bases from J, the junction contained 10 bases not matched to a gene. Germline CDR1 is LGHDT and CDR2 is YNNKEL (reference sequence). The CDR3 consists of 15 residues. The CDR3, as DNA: TGTGCCAGCAGCCCCCAGGGCTTGGGGGGGGATACGCAGTATTTT. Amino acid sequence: CASSPQGLGGDTQYF.

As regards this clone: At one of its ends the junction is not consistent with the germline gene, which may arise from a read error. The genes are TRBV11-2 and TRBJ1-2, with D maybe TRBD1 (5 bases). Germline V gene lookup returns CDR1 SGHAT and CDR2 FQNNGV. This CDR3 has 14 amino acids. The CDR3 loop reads CASSPGHSNYGYTF. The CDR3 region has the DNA TGTGCCAGCAGCCCCGGACACTCTAATTATGGCTACACCTTC.

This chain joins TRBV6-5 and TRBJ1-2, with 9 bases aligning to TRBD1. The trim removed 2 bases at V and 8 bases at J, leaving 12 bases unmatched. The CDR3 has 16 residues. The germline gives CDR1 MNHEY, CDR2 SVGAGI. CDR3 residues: CASSYRGTGRALGYTF. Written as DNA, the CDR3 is TGTGCCAGCAGTTACAGAGGGACAGGGAGGGCTCTCGGCTACACCTTC.

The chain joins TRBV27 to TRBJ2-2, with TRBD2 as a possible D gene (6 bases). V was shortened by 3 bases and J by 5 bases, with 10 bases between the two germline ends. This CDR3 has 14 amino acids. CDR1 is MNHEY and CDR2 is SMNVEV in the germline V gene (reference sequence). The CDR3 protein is CASSFGGGTGELFF. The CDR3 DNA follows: TGTGCCAGCAGTTTCGGGGGTGGGACCGGGGAGCTGTTTTTT.

The CDR3 sequence: CASSRTGSPYEQYF. The CDR3 nucleotides are TGTGCCAGCAGTCGGACAGGGTCTCCCTACGAGCAGTACTTC. V usage is TRBV6-5 and J usage is TRBJ2-7; 8 bases match TRBD1. Germline assignment: CDR1 MNHEY and CDR2 SVGAGI. Trimming took 5 bases from V and 2 from J; bases not matched to a gene: 5. CDR3 length: 14 amino acids.

CDR3 in DNA: TGTGCCAGTAGTATAAGGGCGGGACAGGGGAGCTACGAGCAGTACTTC. This codes for CASSIRAGQGSYEQYF. The chain is built from TRBV19 and TRBJ2-7; 10 bases fit TRBD1. V lost 2 bases to trimming and J lost 3 bases; unmatched junction nucleotides: 7. This CDR3 contains 16 residues. CDR1 and CDR2 from the germline V gene are LNHDA and SQIVND (reference sequence).

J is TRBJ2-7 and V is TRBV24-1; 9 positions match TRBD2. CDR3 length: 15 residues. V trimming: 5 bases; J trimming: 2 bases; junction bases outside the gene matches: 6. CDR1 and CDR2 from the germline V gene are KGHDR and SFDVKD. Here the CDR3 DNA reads TGTGCCACCAGTGGTGATAGCGGGGGAACCTACGAGCAGTACTTC. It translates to CATSGDSGGTYEQYF.

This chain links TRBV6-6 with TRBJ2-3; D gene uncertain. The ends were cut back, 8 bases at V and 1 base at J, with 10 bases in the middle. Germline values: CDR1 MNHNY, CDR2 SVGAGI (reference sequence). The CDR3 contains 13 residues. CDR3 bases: TGTGCCAGCTCCCCTCGGGGCACAGATACGCAGTATTTT. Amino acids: CASSPRGTDTQYF.

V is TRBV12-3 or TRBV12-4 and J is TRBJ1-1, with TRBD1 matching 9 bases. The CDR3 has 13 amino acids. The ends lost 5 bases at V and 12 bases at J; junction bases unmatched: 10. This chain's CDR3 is CASSPRDRVLPFF. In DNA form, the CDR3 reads TGTGCCAGCAGTCCCCGGGACAGGGTCCTTCCTTTCTTT.

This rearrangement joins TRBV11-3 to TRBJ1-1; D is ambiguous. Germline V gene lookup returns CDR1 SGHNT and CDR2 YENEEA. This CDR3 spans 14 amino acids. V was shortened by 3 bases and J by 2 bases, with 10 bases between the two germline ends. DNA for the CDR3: TGTGCCAGCAGCTTCTCTGGCCGAAACACTGAAGCTTTCTTT. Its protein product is CASSFSGRNTEAFF.